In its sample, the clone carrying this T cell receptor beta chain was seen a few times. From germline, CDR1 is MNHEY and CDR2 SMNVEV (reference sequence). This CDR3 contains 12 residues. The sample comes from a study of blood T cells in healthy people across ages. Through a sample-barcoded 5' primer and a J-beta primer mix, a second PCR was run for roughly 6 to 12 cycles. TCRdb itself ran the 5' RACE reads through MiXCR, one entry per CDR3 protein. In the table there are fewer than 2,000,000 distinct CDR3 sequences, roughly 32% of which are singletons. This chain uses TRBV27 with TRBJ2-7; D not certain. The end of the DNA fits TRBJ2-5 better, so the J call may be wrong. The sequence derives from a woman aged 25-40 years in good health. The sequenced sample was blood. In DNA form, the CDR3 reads TGTGCCAGCAGCCAAAATGGGGAGACCCAGTACTTC. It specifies CASSQNGETQYF.